This TCR beta chain was identified during a study of graft-versus-host responses after intestinal transplantation. Study as a whole: Each recipient received a multivisceral, liver-intestinal, or isolated intestinal graft. The study, taken as a whole, reports: After transplant, early declines in HvG clones were associated with peak levels of circulating GvH clones.

Assay used: immunoSEQ multiplex PCR; TCRdb lists only in-frame clones, some missing. The table includes 85,000 to 100,000 clones, about nine tenths detected once. Unmatched junction bases numbered 13, after V lost 7 bases and J lost 7 bases. This CDR3 is 15 amino acids long. Germline CDR1 and CDR2: MDHEN and SYDVKM. In regard to this clone: Its specificity is unknown.

The clonotype comes from a human donor who was the organ donor for an intestinal transplant. This specimen consisted of unstimulated CD8+ T cells sorted from spleen or lymph node cells, obtained before transplant. The chain joins TRBV28 to TRBJ2-3; 8 nucleotides agree with TRBD2. CDR3 nucleotides: TGTGCCAGCACCGAAGGTGCGGGAGGATTTAATACGCAGTATTTT. Amino acids: CASTEGAGGFNTQYF. Complete variable domain (other parts from reference TRBV28 and TRBJ2-3): DVKVTQSSRYLVKRTGEKVFLECVQDMDHENMFWYRQDPGLGLRLIYFSYDVKMKEKGDIPEGYSVSREKKERFSLILESASTNQTSMYLCASTEGAGGFNTQYFGPGTRLTVL.